The 30 T cell receptor beta chains below come from one sample, sequenced in a study of shared clonotypes between healthy human individuals. The assay was immunoSEQ multiplex PCR, and TCRdb's table has in-frame clones only and misses some. The sample holds about 230,000 clones, 65% to 70% seen once. The specimen was memory CD4+ T cells sorted from blood. Subset denoted: CD45RA-negative fraction. These TCRs come from a man between 25 and 39 years old in good health.

The chain's CDR3 is CSVWTKGQGYGYTF. CDR3 DNA: TGCAGCGTGTGGACAAAGGGACAGGGGTATGGCTACACCTTC. The chain combines TRBV29-1 with TRBJ1-2; 10 positions match TRBD1. Germline V gene sequence: CDR1 SQVTM, CDR2 ANQGSEA. Unmatched junction bases numbered 9, after V lost 6 bases and J lost 5 bases. The CDR3 is made up of 14 amino acids.

This clone occurred many times. This chain links TRBV6-5 with TRBJ2-7, with 8 nucleotides matching TRBD2. Germline V gene lookup returns CDR1 MNHEY and CDR2 SVGAGI. The CDR3 consists of 14 residues. The junction had 9 bases not matched to a gene; V was cut back by 6 bases and J by 5 bases. The CDR3 region has the DNA TGTGCCAGCAGCCCGGGACTAGAGAGCCACGAGCAGTACTTC. This translates into CASSPGLESHEQYF.

This chain joins TRBV7-2 and TRBJ2-2; no definite D call. The germline CDR1 and CDR2 sequences are SGHTA and FQGNSA. V dropped 0 bases and J dropped 4 bases, with 3 bases sitting between them. The CDR3 contains 13 residues. DNA for the CDR3: TGTGCCAGCAGCTTAGCCGCCACCGGGGAGCTGTTTTTT. Its translation is CASSLAATGELFF.

The V gene is TRBV7-2, the J gene TRBJ2-7; 12 bases fit TRBD2. The CDR3 has 15 amino acids. The ends lost 4 bases at V and 3 bases at J; junction bases unmatched: 4. Germline-derived CDR1 and CDR2 are SGHTA and FQGNSA. Here the CDR3 reads CASSSGLAGNYEQYF. The CDR3 nucleotides read TGTGCCAGCAGCTCAGGACTAGCGGGAAACTACGAGCAGTACTTC.

This clone was counted between two and nine times. The V call is TRBV7-9, the J call TRBJ2-3; 7 bases match TRBD2. The CDR3 runs to 15 residues. Germline lookup yields CDR1 SEHNR and CDR2 FQNEAQ (reference sequence). Unmatched junction bases numbered 4, after V lost 0 bases and J lost 4 bases. The CDR3 coding sequence is TGTGCCAGCAGCTTAGCGGGAGGGCTTTCAGATACGCAGTATTTT. The encoded protein is CASSLAGGLSDTQYF.

The chain links TRBV7-8 to TRBJ2-5; tentative D call: TRBD1 (6 bases). Germline values: CDR1 SGHVS, CDR2 FQNEAQ. This CDR3 is built from 15 residues. V dropped 5 bases and J dropped 4 bases, with 17 bases sitting between them. The CDR3: CASSPTGTLGETQYF. CDR3 nucleotides: TGTGCCAGCAGCCCCACAGGGACCCTCGGAGAGACCCAGTACTTC. Complete variable domain (other parts from reference TRBV7-8 and TRBJ2-5): GAGVSQSPRYKVAKRGQDVALRCDPISGHVSLFWYQQALGQGPEFLTYFQNEAQLDKSGLPSDRFFAERPEGSVSTLKIQRTQQEDSAVYLCASSPTGTLGETQYFGPGTRLLVL.

The chain joins TRBV7-2 to TRBJ2-2, with 7 bases aligning to TRBD2. V shed 1 base, J shed 2 bases, and the junction held 4 bases outside the gene matches. The V gene's germline CDR1 is SGHTA and CDR2 FQGNSA. The CDR3 loop spans 16 amino acids. The CDR3 here is CASSLVASGNTGELFF. DNA for the CDR3: TGTGCCAGCAGCTTAGTAGCTAGCGGTAACACCGGGGAGCTGTTTTTT.

The CDR3 reads CASRVGWLSHEQYF. As DNA, the CDR3 is TGTGCCAGCAGAGTAGGGTGGCTTTCCCACGAGCAGTACTTC. This chain joins TRBV28 and TRBJ2-7; no definite D call. The V and J ends lost 6 bases and 5 bases respectively, with 17 bases between them. The CDR3 sequence is 14 residues long. Germline loops: CDR1 MDHEN, CDR2 SYDVKM.

The chain combines TRBV21-1 with TRBJ2-7; the tabulated D call, TRBD2, remains unverified against the DNA. TRBV21-1 is deemed a pseudogene. This CDR3 has 11 residues. The CDR3 is CASSTYGEQYF. The CDR3 DNA is TGTGCCAGCAGCACCTACGGCGAGCAGTACTTC.

This clone was recorded once. The DNA for the CDR3 is TGTGCCAGCAGTGAGGGGGGCACGCAGTATTTT. It specifies CASSEGGTQYF. The chain uses TRBV6-6 and TRBJ2-3, with D perhaps matching TRBD1 or TRBD2 (6 bases each). Germline loops: CDR1 MNHNY, CDR2 SVGAGI (reference sequence). The ends were cut back, 5 bases at V and 9 bases at J, with 9 bases in the middle. The CDR3 is made up of 11 amino acids.

The CDR3 nucleotides are TGCGCCAGCAGCTTGGATCCTAGCGGACGGTACAATGAGCAGTTCTTC. This gives the protein CASSLDPSGRYNEQFF. The rearrangement joins TRBV5-1 to TRBJ2-1; 7 bases are shared with TRBD2. The J segment lost 4 bases and the V segment lost 0 bases, leaving 7 bases of the junction unmatched. The CDR3 covers 16 residues. Germline V gene lookup returns CDR1 SGHRS and CDR2 YFSETQ.

With regard to this clone: At the DNA level, this CDR3 is encoded by other sequences in the same sample as well. The rearrangement joins TRBV5-1 to TRBJ2-1; D not certain. This CDR3 comprises 15 residues. Germline CDR1 SGHRS, CDR2 YFSETQ. The V end was cut by 2 bases, the J end by 4 bases, with 13 bases between. The CDR3 sequence is CASSFSDRVYNEQFF. CDR3 sequence (DNA): TGCGCCAGCAGCTTTTCTGATCGGGTATACAATGAGCAGTTCTTC.

The chain employs TRBV7-2 and TRBJ2-3, with D possibly matching TRBD2 (5 bases). Per germline, CDR1 SGHTA and CDR2 FQGNSA. Trimming pared 3 bases from V and 0 bases from J, leaving 10 bases between. The CDR3 has 15 amino acids. CDR3: CASSLSSGSTDTQYF. The CDR3 nucleotides read TGTGCCAGCAGCTTGTCCAGCGGAAGCACAGATACGCAGTATTTT.

This clone appeared once. The V and J genes are TRBV5-4 and TRBJ2-2; 8 bases are shared with TRBD1. Germline CDR1 and CDR2: SGHNT and YYREEE (reference sequence). Trimming removed 2 bases from V and 6 bases from J; junction bases left unmatched: 9. The CDR3 length is 16 residues. DNA of the CDR3: TGTGCCAGCAGCTTCTTCAGGACAGGGCAGGCCGGGGAGCTGTTTTTT. Protein sequence: CASSFFRTGQAGELFF. The entire variable domain, with the rest obtained from reference TRBV5-4 and TRBJ2-2, is as follows: ETGVTQSPTHLIKTRGQQVTLRCSSQSGHNTVSWYQQALGQGPQFIFQYYREEENGRGNFPPRFSGLQFPNYSSELNVNALELDDSALYLCASSFFRTGQAGELFFGEGSRLTVL.

This rearrangement joins TRBV28 to TRBJ2-2, with unresolved D. From germline, CDR1 is MDHEN and CDR2 SYDVKM. CDR3 length equals 16 residues. V shed 1 base and J shed 5 bases, with 14 bases lying between them. CDR3 nucleotide sequence: TGTGCCAGCAGTTTATTATCTGGAGCTGCAACCGGGGAGCTGTTTTTT. Amino acids: CASSLLSGAATGELFF.

V is TRBV19 and J is TRBJ2-6, with 8 bases identical to TRBD1. J gave up 1 base and V 6 bases, and 11 bases lay outside the gene matches. CDR3 length equals 18 residues. CDR1 and CDR2 (germline): LNHDA, SQIVND (reference sequence). CDR3 DNA: TGTGCCAGTAGCCAAGGGAGACAGGGGAAATCTGGGGCCAACGTCCTGACTTTC. It translates to CASSQGRQGKSGANVLTF.

This rearrangement joins TRBV28 to TRBJ2-7; D is ambiguous. Trimming shortened V by 4 bases and J by 2 bases, and 6 bases separated the two germline ends. CDR1 and CDR2 from the germline V gene are MDHEN and SYDVKM. The CDR3 totals 12 residues. The CDR3 sequence: CASSSETYEQYF. CDR3 bases: TGTGCCAGCAGTTCGGAGACCTACGAGCAGTACTTC.

This clone was detected a few times. The chain recombines TRBV19 with TRBJ2-2, with 11 nucleotides matching TRBD2. Germline-derived CDR1 and CDR2 are LNHDA and SQIVND (reference sequence). Trimming removed 6 bases from V and 1 base from J; junction bases left unmatched: 4. The CDR3 loop spans 16 amino acids. The DNA for the CDR3 is TGTGCCAGTAGGATTCTAGCGGGAGGGAACACCGGGGAGCTGTTTTTT. Its translation is CASRILAGGNTGELFF.

This rearrangement joins TRBV6-1 to TRBJ1-4, with D tentatively TRBD1 (5 bases). This CDR3 spans 13 amino acids. The V gene lost 2 bases and the J gene lost 7 bases, with 8 bases spanning the gap. Germline V gene lookup returns CDR1 MNHNS and CDR2 SASEGT. CDR3 region: CASSELGAEKLFF. For the CDR3, the DNA is TGTGCCAGCAGTGAACTCGGGGCTGAAAAACTGTTTTTT.

The genes are TRBV5-1 and TRBJ1-4; no definite D call. Trimming pared 0 bases from V and 5 bases from J, leaving 8 bases between. The CDR3 runs to 14 residues. CDR1 SGHRS and CDR2 YFSETQ come from the germline V gene. The CDR3 region is CASSLGVQNEKLFF. The CDR3 DNA follows: TGCGCCAGCAGCTTGGGAGTTCAAAATGAAAAACTGTTTTTT.

The gene calls are TRBV30 and TRBJ2-1; TRBD2 aligns across 8 bases. In germline, CDR1 is GTSNPN, CDR2 SVGIG (reference sequence). The CDR3 contains 15 residues. J gave up 6 bases and V 2 bases, and 9 bases lay outside the gene matches. Written as DNA, the CDR3 is TGTGCCTGGAGTTTTACCGGGACTAGAGGCAATGAGCAGTTCTTC. The encoded protein is CAWSFTGTRGNEQFF.

This sequence joins TRBV5-1 and TRBJ2-5; 10 bases align to TRBD2. After removal of 4 bases from V and 1 base from J, the junction contained 7 bases not matched to a gene. Germline-derived CDR1 and CDR2 are SGHRS and YFSETQ. This CDR3 spans 16 amino acids. The CDR3 coding sequence is TGCGCCAGCAGCCCAGGACTAGCGGTTTTCCAAGAGACCCAGTACTTC. This gives the protein CASSPGLAVFQETQYF.

This clone has more than one count but fewer than ten. This sequence joins TRBV9 and TRBJ2-1; no firm D call. The V gene lost 8 bases and the J gene lost 7 bases, with 10 bases spanning the gap. CDR3 length: 11 amino acids. Germline CDR1 reads SGDLS; CDR2 reads YYNGEE. CDR3 nucleotide sequence: TGTGCCAGTGGTACTGGGAATGAGCAGTTCTTC. Protein product: CASGTGNEQFF.

At least ten counts were recorded for this clone. J is TRBJ1-5 and V is TRBV10-1; tentative D call: TRBD1 (5 bases). CDR3 length: 16 amino acids. V dropped 3 bases and J dropped 0 bases, with 12 bases sitting between them. The germline CDR1 and CDR2 sequences are WNHNN and SYGVQD (reference sequence). DNA of the CDR3: TGCGCCAGCAGTGAAAGGGGAGTTCCTAGCAATCAGCCCCAGCATTTT. This encodes CASSERGVPSNQPQHF.

This clone was seen only once. This chain joins TRBV5-6 and TRBJ1-2; D not resolved. V lost 1 base to trimming and J lost 5 bases, with 12 bases between them. This CDR3 region has 14 residues. The germline CDR1 and CDR2 sequences are SGHDT and YYEEEE. CDR3 sequence: CASSLIKYGYGYTF. The CDR3, as DNA: TGTGCCAGCAGCTTGATCAAATACGGGTATGGCTACACCTTC.

This clone has a handful of counts. This chain joins TRBV14 and TRBJ1-1; TRBD1 aligns across 7 bases. J lost 12 bases, V lost 4 bases, and 14 bases had no gene match. This CDR3 spans 14 amino acids. The V gene's germline CDR1 is SGHDN and CDR2 FVKESK. The CDR3 DNA is TGTGCCAGCAGCCTCATAAGACAGGGATTTGGAACTTTCTTT. Translation: CASSLIRQGFGTFF.

This clone was recorded a few times. The CDR3 nucleotides read TGTGCCAGCAGTGACAGGAGCTCCTACGAGCAGTACTTC. Translating gives CASSDRSSYEQYF. The genes are TRBV25-1 and TRBJ2-7; D is ambiguous. There are 13 residues in the CDR3. Per germline, CDR1 MGHDK and CDR2 SYGVNS. The V gene lost 3 bases and the J gene lost 0 bases, with 6 bases spanning the gap.

The chain links TRBV21-1 to TRBJ2-1; the DNA was not compared with TRBD1, the D call given in the table. TRBV21-1 is assigned pseudogene status. The CDR3 runs 18 residues. The DNA of the CDR3 is TGTGCCAGCCCCCCAGGGGGCACAGGGGAGGGGCCCTACAATGAGCAGTTCTTC. This gives the protein CASPPGGTGEGPYNEQFF.

V gene TRBV9 combines with J gene TRBJ2-5; D call uncertain. Germline-derived CDR1 and CDR2 are SGDLS and YYNGEE. The CDR3 totals 13 residues. Between the trimmed V and J ends, which lost 4 bases and 0 bases, there was a span of 7 bases. The CDR3 DNA reads TGTGCCAGCAGCCCTGGGAACCAAGAGACCCAGTACTTC. Its protein is CASSPGNQETQYF. The full variable domain, in which reference TRBV9 and TRBJ2-5 provide the parts outside the CDR3, is DSGVTQTPKHLITATGQRVTLRCSPRSGDLSVYWYQQSLDQGLQFLIQYYNGEERAKGNILERFSAQQFPDLHSELNLSSLELGDSALYFCASSPGNQETQYFGPGTRLLVL.

This clone was counted between two and nine times. The chain employs TRBV9 and TRBJ2-7; possibly TRBD2 for D (5 bases). This CDR3 has 15 amino acids. Trimming took off 0 bases at V and 4 bases at J, with 14 bases between the two ends. CDR1 is SGDLS and CDR2 is YYNGEE in the germline V gene. CDR3 protein: CASSVDPGMGYEQYF. CDR3 nucleotide sequence: TGTGCCAGCAGCGTAGACCCGGGAATGGGGTACGAGCAGTACTTC.